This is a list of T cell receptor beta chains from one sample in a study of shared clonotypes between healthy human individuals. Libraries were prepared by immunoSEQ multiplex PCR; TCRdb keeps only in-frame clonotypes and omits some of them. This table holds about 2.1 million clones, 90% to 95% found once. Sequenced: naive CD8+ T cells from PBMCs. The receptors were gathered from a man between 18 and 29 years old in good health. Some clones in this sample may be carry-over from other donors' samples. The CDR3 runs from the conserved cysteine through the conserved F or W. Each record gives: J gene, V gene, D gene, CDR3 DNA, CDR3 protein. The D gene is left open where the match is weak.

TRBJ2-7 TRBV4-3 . TGCGCCAGCAGCCAGTACCCGCCCCCCTACGAGCAGTACTTC CASSQYPPPYEQYF
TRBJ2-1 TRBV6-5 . TGTGCCAGCAGTTATAGGACGGGGCAGGATGAGCAGTTCTTC CASSYRTGQDEQFF
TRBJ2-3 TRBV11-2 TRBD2 TGTGCCAGCAGCTTTCCGATAGCGGGAGGGCCCAACACAGATACGCAGTATTTT CASSFPIAGGPNTDTQYF
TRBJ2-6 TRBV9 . TGTGCCAGCAGCGTAGCCTTAGGTGGGGCCAACGTCCTGACTTTC CASSVALGGANVLTF
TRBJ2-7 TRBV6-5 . TGTGCCAGCAGTTGGAGAGGCTTCTCCTACGAGCAGTACTTC CASSWRGFSYEQYF
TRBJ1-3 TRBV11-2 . TGTGCCAGCAGCTCCCCGAGCGGGCTACACTCTGGAAACACCATATATTTT CASSSPSGLHSGNTIYF
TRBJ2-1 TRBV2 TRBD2 TGTGCCAGCAAAGAGGCGGGAGGGCTACCCTATGAGCAGTTCTTC CASKEAGGLPYEQFF
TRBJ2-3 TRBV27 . TGTGCCAGCAGCATATGGGCTAGCACAGATACGCAGTATTTT CASSIWASTDTQYF
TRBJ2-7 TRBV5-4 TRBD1 TGTGCCAGCAGCTTGACAGGGGGCGACCCCGAGCAGTACTTC CASSLTGGDPEQYF
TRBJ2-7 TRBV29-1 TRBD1 TGCAGCGTTGAAGGGCAGGGGGCTGGGTACGAGCAGTACTTC CSVEGQGAGYEQYF
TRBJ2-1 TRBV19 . TGTGCCAGTAGTATAGCGGGCAATGAGCAGTTCTTC CASSIAGNEQFF
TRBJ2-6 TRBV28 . TGTGCCAGCAGTCCGGACACCCTCTCTGGGGCCAACGTCCTGACTTTC CASSPDTLSGANVLTF
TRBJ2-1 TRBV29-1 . TGCAGCGTTGAAGTAGCGTATCCCTCCTACAATGAGCAGTTCTTC CSVEVAYPSYNEQFF